The 29 T cell receptor beta chains listed next were all sequenced from one sample in a study of blood T cells in healthy people across ages (dated by TCRdb to between 2015 and 2017). Libraries were made using 5' RACE. The sequencing machine was an Illumina HiSeq 2500. The second PCR ran for about 6 to 12 cycles and used a J-beta primer mix along with a sample-barcoded 5' primer. In TCRdb, the public reads were trimmed at Q25 with fastp and aligned with MiXCR, with productive beta chains retained. All rows with the same CDR3 protein become a single entry with the most common DNA and genes. Counted in this sample were roughly 1.5 million distinct CDR3 sequences; approximately 43% of them appeared once. 4% of the sample lies in the top ten. The sequenced sample consisted of blood. Receptor source: a young woman in good health.

Notes on this clonotype: The junction departs from the called germline gene at one end, perhaps through a read error. The V gene is TRBV27, the J gene TRBJ2-7; D unresolved. The CDR3 contains 13 residues. Germline V gene lookup returns CDR1 MNHEY and CDR2 SMNVEV (reference sequence). The CDR3 region is CANSSAPAYEQYF. The CDR3 DNA reads as TGTGCCAACAGTTCAGCGCCTGCCTACGAGCAGTACTTC.

The chain links TRBV12-5 to TRBJ2-5; no clear D. The germline gives CDR1 LGHNT, CDR2 FRNRAP. V gave up 3 bases and J gave up 11 bases, with 13 bases separating them. This CDR3 spans 12 amino acids. The DNA of the CDR3 is TGTGCTAGTGGTTTAGTGTACAATGAGCAGTACTTC. This gives the protein CASGLVYNEQYF. Filled out from reference TRBV12-5 and TRBJ2-5, the complete variable domain reads DARVTQTPRHKVTEMGQEVTMRCQPILGHNTVFWYRQTMMQGLELLAYFRNRAPLDDSGMPKDRFSAEMPDATLATLKIQPSEPRDSAVYFCASGLVYNEQYFGPGTRLLVL.

The chain recombines TRBV9 with TRBJ1-2, with D tentatively TRBD1 (5 bases). Germline values: CDR1 SGDLS, CDR2 YYNGEE. Between the trimmed V and J ends, which lost 0 bases and 0 bases, there was a span of 9 bases. The CDR3 is 15 residues long. This chain's CDR3 is CASSVGIGANYGYTF. For the CDR3, the DNA is TGTGCCAGCAGCGTAGGGATAGGGGCTAACTATGGCTACACCTTC.

V is TRBV5-1 and J is TRBJ1-2, with D hard to call. The CDR3 is 13 amino acids. V lost 4 bases and J lost 7, with 14 bases in between. Germline loops: CDR1 SGHRS, CDR2 YFSETQ. The CDR3 protein is CASSPALLCGYTF. The CDR3 nucleotides are TGCGCCAGCAGCCCGGCCCTTCTCTGTGGCTACACCTTC.

J is TRBJ2-3 and V is TRBV5-1, with 8 bases fitting TRBD2. The germline CDR1 and CDR2 sequences are SGHRS and YFSETQ. This CDR3 contains 15 residues. Germline trimming cut 4 bases from V and 2 bases from J; bases unmatched to any gene: 6. The CDR3, as DNA: TGCGCCAGCAGCGGCGGGGGGTTGAACACAGATACGCAGTATTTT. Its protein product is CASSGGGLNTDTQYF.

This clonotype was seen a handful of times. This sequence joins TRBV7-3 and TRBJ2-1, with D uncertain. This CDR3 contains 15 residues. The V gene lost 2 bases and the J gene lost 4 bases, with 12 bases spanning the gap. CDR1 SGHTA and CDR2 FQGTGA come from the germline V gene. The CDR3 nucleotides are TGTGCCAGCAGCTTAGGGCTTGGGGTATACAATGAGCAGTTCTTC. Its protein product is CASSLGLGVYNEQFF.

This clonotype has only one observation. The chain uses TRBV24-1 and TRBJ2-5, with a possible D match to TRBD1 (8 bases). The end of the DNA is better explained by TRBJ2-7, so the J call may be wrong. The CDR3 is made up of 17 amino acids. CDR1 KGHDR and CDR2 SFDVKD come from the germline V gene. The CDR3 DNA sequence: TGTGCCACCAGTGATGGGAGGGCTACCGGGACAGGTTACGAGCAGTACTTC. Translation gives CATSDGRATGTGYEQYF.

In this sample, this clonotype turned up a few times. This chain connects TRBV5-5 to TRBJ1-1; D might be TRBD1 (6 bases). Germline CDR1 is SGHKS and CDR2 is YYEKEE (reference sequence). The CDR3 sequence is 16 residues long. Trimming removed 4 bases at V and 4 bases at J, with 20 bases between. DNA of the CDR3: TGTGCCAGCAGCCTGGGCATCTTCCAAGGGGGCACTGAAGCTTTCTTT. Translation gives CASSLGIFQGGTEAFF.

This sequence joins TRBV10-3 and TRBJ1-2, with a possible D match to TRBD1 (5 bases). The V gene lost 10 bases and the J gene lost 4 bases, with 16 bases spanning the gap. Germline CDR1 is ENHRY and CDR2 is SYGVKD. The CDR3 has 13 amino acids. CDR3 amino acids: CATEPGVGYGYTF. CDR3 DNA sequence: TGTGCCACGGAGCCGGGGGTTGGCTATGGCTACACCTTC.

In the case of this clonotype: Germline is not matched at one junction end, which may reflect a read error. The V gene is TRBV7-7, the J gene TRBJ2-1; D not resolved. The CDR3 spans 14 residues. Germline assignment: CDR1 SSHAT and CDR2 FNYEAQ (reference sequence). The CDR3 DNA follows: TGTGCTAGCAGCCCCCGGGTTGGCTGGGATGAGCAGTTCTTC. It translates to CASSPRVGWDEQFF.

The chain has TRBV9 and TRBJ2-7; D possibly corresponds to TRBD1 (5 bases). The CDR3 is 15 residues long. With 0 bases removed from V and 2 bases from J, the gap between germline ends came to 12 bases. CDR1 and CDR2 (germline): SGDLS, YYNGEE. CDR3 amino acids: CASSVGDSLPYEQYF. The CDR3 nucleotides are TGTGCCAGCAGCGTAGGTGACAGCCTACCCTACGAGCAGTACTTC.

Turning to this clonotype: A read error is possible here, since a much larger clone lies one base away. This sequence joins TRBV10-3 and TRBJ1-2; 7 bases map to TRBD1. This CDR3 region has 14 residues. The germline gives CDR1 ENHRY, CDR2 SYGVKD. The CDR3 region is CAISGQERGYGHTF. The CDR3 coding sequence is TGTGCCATCAGCGGACAGGAGCGGGGGTATGGCCACACCTTC.

The rearrangement links TRBV10-2 to TRBJ2-7; D is perhaps TRBD1 (5 bases). This CDR3 has 15 residues. V lost 6 bases and J lost 3, with 18 bases in between. The germline gives CDR1 WSHSY, CDR2 SAAADI. CDR3 DNA sequence: TGCGCCAGCAGGGATACAGGATTTAAGGACTACGAGCAGTACTTC. This encodes CASRDTGFKDYEQYF.

This clonotype came up once. The V gene is TRBV18, the J gene TRBJ1-3; 7 positions match TRBD1. J gave up 1 base and V 0 bases, and 0 bases lay outside the gene matches. Germline V CDR1 and CDR2: KGHSH, LQKENI. The CDR3 length is 15 residues. CDR3 sequence reads: CASSPPTGSGNTIYF. The CDR3 nucleotides read TGTGCCAGCTCACCACCGACAGGGTCTGGAAACACCATATATTTT.

The J gene is TRBJ2-7, the V gene TRBV12-3 or TRBV12-4, with 9 nucleotides matching TRBD1. CDR3 length equals 14 residues. Unmatched junction bases numbered 4, after V lost 4 bases and J lost 3 bases. Here the CDR3 reads CASSSTGGIYEQYF. In DNA form, the CDR3 reads TGTGCCAGCAGTTCTACAGGGGGCATCTACGAGCAGTACTTC.

This clonotype was recorded once. At one end the junction does not follow the germline gene, possibly because of a read error. The chain links TRBV3-1 to TRBJ1-2; D possibly corresponds to TRBD1 (6 bases). The CDR3 covers 14 residues. Germline CDR1 reads LGHDT; CDR2 reads YNNKEL (reference sequence). In nucleotides, the CDR3 is TGTGCCAGCAGCCAAGGTTCAGGGGCGGGTGGCTGCACCTTC. Encoded protein: CASSQGSGAGGCTF.

The rearrangement joins TRBV3-1 to TRBJ2-7; perhaps TRBD1 as D (8 bases). This CDR3 is 15 amino acids long. The V end was cut by 5 bases, the J end by 2 bases, with 16 bases between. In germline, CDR1 is LGHDT, CDR2 YNNKEL (reference sequence). The chain's CDR3 is CASSDRTGTTYEQYF. Written as DNA, the CDR3 is TGTGCCAGCAGCGATCGGACAGGGACTACCTACGAGCAGTACTTC.

This clonotype was picked up a small number of times. As DNA, the CDR3 is TGTGCCAGCAGTCCCCCCGGGTTGGCTCAGCCCCAGCATTTT. This codes for CASSPPGLAQPQHF. The chain has TRBV28 and TRBJ1-5; D gene uncertain. The ends were cut back, 5 bases at V and 6 bases at J, with 14 bases in the middle. Germline V CDR1 and CDR2: MDHEN, SYDVKM. CDR3 size: 14 residues.

The chain carries TRBV20-1 and TRBJ2-5; D is perhaps TRBD2 (6 bases). The length of the CDR3 is 13 residues. Trimming stripped 7 bases from V and 11 bases from J, with 23 bases between. Germline V gene data show CDR1 as DFQATT and CDR2 as SNEGSKA (reference sequence). The CDR3 sequence is CSGEEDLYNEQYF. The CDR3 coding sequence is TGCAGTGGGGAGGAGGACCTCTACAATGAGCAGTACTTC.

This clonotype was detected a few times. This sequence joins TRBV5-1 and TRBJ1-1; D uncertain. The germline V gene has CDR1 SGHRS and CDR2 YFSETQ. CDR3 length: 15 amino acids. Trimming removed 0 bases from V and 0 bases from J, with 9 bases in between. The CDR3 sequence: CASSLEVYMNTEAFF. The DNA for the CDR3 is TGCGCCAGCAGCTTGGAAGTGTACATGAACACTGAAGCTTTCTTT.

The V call is TRBV27, the J call TRBJ1-1, with TRBD1 as a possible D gene (5 bases). The germline gives CDR1 MNHEY, CDR2 SMNVEV (reference sequence). This CDR3 contains 14 residues. Trimming took off 7 bases at V and 3 bases at J, with 15 bases between the two ends. CDR3 amino acids: CASKNRPGDTEAFF. The CDR3 region has the DNA TGTGCCAGCAAGAACCGTCCGGGGGACACTGAAGCTTTCTTT.

This clonotype has just a few counts. The chain has TRBV3-1 and TRBJ1-2; D is undetermined. Trimming shortened V by 5 bases and J by 8 bases, and 21 bases separated the two germline ends. The germline CDR1 and CDR2 sequences are LGHDT and YNNKEL (reference sequence). This CDR3 spans 15 amino acids. Here the CDR3 DNA reads TGTGCCAGCAGCTGGAACCCTGGTAGGTTCAACGGCTACACCTTC. Encoded protein: CASSWNPGRFNGYTF.

Only one count was recorded for this clonotype. At one of its ends the junction is not consistent with the germline gene, which may arise from a read error. J is TRBJ2-3 and V is TRBV20-1; D is ambiguous. CDR3 length equals 11 residues. In germline, CDR1 is DFQATT, CDR2 SNEGSKA (reference sequence). The CDR3 is CSAIRTDAQYF. Written as DNA, the CDR3 is TGCAGTGCGATCCGCACAGATGCGCAGTATTTT.

This chain connects TRBV20-1 to TRBJ2-3; no definite D call. V was clipped by 7 bases and J by 0 bases, with 11 bases between them. The germline CDR1 and CDR2 sequences are DFQATT and SNEGSKA (reference sequence). This CDR3 has 13 amino acids. This CDR3 is CSGGRFSTDTQYF. CDR3 nucleotides: TGCAGTGGAGGCCGGTTTAGCACAGATACGCAGTATTTT.

This clonotype was counted between two and nine times. The chain joins TRBV20-1 to TRBJ2-3; 8 nucleotides line up with TRBD2. CDR1 is DFQATT and CDR2 is SNEGSKA in the germline V gene (reference sequence). The CDR3 runs to 15 residues. With 3 bases clipped from V and 6 bases from J, the junction kept 11 bases outside the gene matches. The CDR3, as DNA: TGCAGTGCTAGGCTCCGAGCGGGAGCGGAGGATACGCAGTATTTT. Translating gives CSARLRAGAEDTQYF.

About this clonotype: At one boundary the junction diverges from the germline segment, which might be a read error. The rearrangement uses TRBV13 and TRBJ1-2; 10 bases match TRBD1. From germline, CDR1 is PRHDT and CDR2 FYEKMQ (reference sequence). This CDR3 is built from 14 residues. CDR3 residues: CAGSGWTGGYGYTF. For the CDR3, the DNA is TGTGCCGGCAGCGGTTGGACAGGGGGCTATGGCTACACCTTC.

The CDR3 sequence: CSAREGTKVAYEQYF. DNA for the CDR3: TGCAGTGCTAGAGAGGGGACCAAAGTCGCCTACGAGCAGTACTTC. The chain is built from TRBV20-1 and TRBJ2-7; perhaps D is TRBD1 or TRBD2 (5 bases each). Germline CDR1 DFQATT, CDR2 SNEGSKA (reference sequence). The CDR3 runs to 15 residues. Trimming took off 0 bases at V and 2 bases at J, with 14 bases between the two ends.

The chain employs TRBV24-1 and TRBJ2-1; 7 nucleotides line up with TRBD1. The V gene's germline CDR1 is KGHDR and CDR2 SFDVKD. Trimming at V came to 1 base and at J to 4 bases, leaving 12 bases not matched to a gene. The CDR3 has 18 residues. The CDR3: CATSDLESGTESYNEQFF. As DNA, the CDR3 is TGTGCCACCAGTGATTTAGAATCCGGGACAGAAAGTTACAATGAGCAGTTCTTC.

This clonotype was observed a handful of times. V and J are TRBV20-1 and TRBJ2-3; no reliable D call. V lost 4 bases, J lost 2 bases, and 7 bases lay in between. CDR3 length: 12 residues. CDR1 is DFQATT, CDR2 SNEGSKA, per germline (reference sequence). The CDR3 DNA is TGCAGTGCTACCGACAACACAGATACGCAGTATTTT. Protein sequence: CSATDNTDTQYF.